One TCR beta chain is described in this entry. As yet, its antigen is unknown. The CDR3 is made up of 15 amino acids. The V end lost 5 bases, the J end lost 3 bases, and 17 bases lay between the germline ends. Germline V gene data show CDR1 as DFQATT and CDR2 as SNEGSKA (reference sequence). TCRdb analysed the 5' RACE reads with MiXCR anew, one entry per CDR3 protein. The sample consists of 200,000 to 250,000 distinct CDR3 sequences, 5.5% to 7% of them appearing once. These data belong to a study of identical twins. Findings and caveats of the study: Twin-shared out-of-frame alpha sequences were enriched for low generation probability.

The sample also formed part of further work on yellow fever vaccine responses in identical twins.

The V gene is TRBV20-1, the J gene TRBJ2-1; the D gene is possibly TRBD2 (7 bases). Sequencing was performed on memory (CD45RO+) T cells sorted from blood. This sequence originates from a woman younger than 30 in good health. CDR3 sequence reads: CSASGAGADYNEQFF. CDR3 sequence (DNA): TGCAGTGCTTCCGGGGCGGGGGCGGACTACAATGAGCAGTTCTTC.